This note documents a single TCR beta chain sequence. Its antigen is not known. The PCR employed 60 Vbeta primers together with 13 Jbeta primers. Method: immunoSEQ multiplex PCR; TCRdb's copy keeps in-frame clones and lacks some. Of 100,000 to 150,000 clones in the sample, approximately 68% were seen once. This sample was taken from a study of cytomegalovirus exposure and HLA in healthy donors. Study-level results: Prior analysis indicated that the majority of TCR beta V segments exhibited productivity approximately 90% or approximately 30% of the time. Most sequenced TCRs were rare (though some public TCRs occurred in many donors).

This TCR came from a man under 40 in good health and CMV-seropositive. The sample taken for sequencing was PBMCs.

The CDR3 here is CASSFGRNTIYF. CDR3 sequence (DNA): TGTGCCAGCAGCTTTGGCCGAAACACCATATATTTT. This chain uses TRBV7-8 with TRBJ1-3; D unresolved. V was clipped by 3 bases and J by 5 bases, with 5 bases between them. The length of the CDR3 is 12 residues. Germline V CDR1 and CDR2: SGHVS, FQNEAQ.